This TCR beta chain appears in the sequencing data of a study of control samples from healthy donors and cancer patients. Generated by immunoSEQ multiplex PCR, the TCRdb table keeps only in-frame clones and is missing some. The data contain some 44,000 clones, 60% to 80% of them singletons. Per germline, CDR1 MGHRA and CDR2 YSYEKL. The CDR3 contains 16 residues. Between the trimmed V and J ends, which lost 2 bases and 5 bases, there was a span of 15 bases. The chain joins TRBV4-1 to TRBJ1-4; D is unresolved. The TCR was taken from a male donor with melanoma. The sample taken for sequencing was formalin-fixed, paraffin-embedded tissue. CDR3: CASSQNPPGLNEKLFF. Here the CDR3 DNA reads TGCGCCAGCAGCCAAAACCCGCCGGGTTTAAATGAAAAACTGTTTTTT.